This is a list of T cell receptor beta chains from one sample in a study of T cell responses to AZD1222 COVID-19 vaccine. The table came from immunoSEQ multiplex PCR; TCRdb's copy has only in-frame clones and leaves some out. Seen here are 140,000 or so clones, about 86% observed once, and the top ten hold over 4.5%. Sequenced here: peripheral blood, sampled 28 days after the second AZD1222 dose. These receptors all come from an adult who received the AZD1222 COVID-19 vaccine. Each CDR3 is given with its conserved first and last residue. The D gene is left open where the match is weak. Size is omitted from some rows. Given values are once, few, many or a class for expanded clones.

V gene	D gene	clone size	J gene	CDR3 DNA	CDR3 protein
TRBV18	.	.	TRBJ1-2	TGTGCCAGCTCGACCCTTCTTCGGGATGGCTACACCTTC	CASSTLLRDGYTF
TRBV6-2/TRBV6-3	TRBD2	.	TRBJ2-7	TGTGCCAGCAGTTACCTAGCGGCTCGCGAGCAGTACTTC	CASSYLAAREQYF
TRBV29-1	.	.	TRBJ2-1	TGCAGCGTTGTTCCATCCGGGTCGGGGGAGCAGTTCTTC	CSVVPSGSGEQFF
TRBV7-8	.	few	TRBJ1-4	TGTGCCAGCAGCCCGCGCCGATTCTCTTTATCTCGAGGTGAAAAACTGTTTTTT	CASSPRRFSLSRGEKLFF
TRBV9	.	.	TRBJ1-5	TGTGCCAGCAGCCCTTCGGATCAGCCCCAGCATTTT	CASSPSDQPQHF
TRBV28	TRBD1	.	TRBJ1-1	TGTGCCAGCAGCCCTTCGGGCGCCGGGACAGGGAGGGCTGAAGCTTTCTTT	CASSPSGAGTGRAEAFF
TRBV10-3	TRBD2	.	TRBJ2-3	TGTGCCATCAGGGGACTAGCGGACACAGATACGCAGTATTTT	CAIRGLADTDTQYF
TRBV7-9	.	.	TRBJ2-4	TGTGCCAGCAGCTCCACGGTAGCCAAAAACATTCAGTACTTC	CASSSTVAKNIQYF
TRBV4-1	.	once	TRBJ2-7	TGCGCCAGCAGCCAAATCACGGGCAGGCCAAACTACGAGCAGTACTTC	CASSQITGRPNYEQYF
TRBV18	.	.	TRBJ1-1	TGTGCCAGCTCACCACAGGGGGGGAACACTGAAGCTTTCTTT	CASSPQGGNTEAFF
TRBV28	.	.	TRBJ1-6	TGTGCCAGCAGTCCCCTGACAGGTACCCTCAATTCACCCCTCCACTTT	CASSPLTGTLNSPLHF
TRBV7-9	.	.	TRBJ2-2	TGTGCCAGCAGCTTAGAGGGGACTGCCACCGGGGAGCTGTTTTTT	CASSLEGTATGELFF
TRBV28	TRBD2	.	TRBJ2-7	TGTGCCAGCAGTCCCTCAAGCGGGGGAAGGACTTACGAGCAGTACTTC	CASSPSSGGRTYEQYF
TRBV19	.	.	TRBJ1-3	TGTGCCAGTATCTTCATCCGGGGGGGCTCTGGAAACACCATATATTTT	CASIFIRGGSGNTIYF
TRBV18	.	.	TRBJ1-4	TGTGCCAGCTCACCTCCCGGGGTAGCTGAAAAACTGTTTTTT	CASSPPGVAEKLFF